This T cell receptor (beta chain) was sequenced for a study of blood T cell repertoires in COVID-19. About the study: The study drew acute and convalescent COVID-19 samples from the United States, Italy and Spain. Sources were T cells, B-cell-depleted T cells, or PBMCs; the material itself was cDNA or gDNA.

Germline-derived CDR1 and CDR2 are MNHEY and SMNVEV (reference sequence). The V and J ends lost 2 bases and 5 bases, in that order; junction bases with no gene match: 9. The CDR3 has 16 amino acids. As originally analysed: Counts of nucleated cells, estimated from reference gene primer amplification, were obtained. Method: immunoSEQ multiplex PCR; TCRdb's copy keeps in-frame clones and lacks some. The V and J calls and clone size are taken from that table; D and trimming were inferred from the DNA. The sample has around 300,000 clones, 85% seen once. The gene calls are TRBV27 and TRBJ2-7; 10 positions match TRBD1. The sequence was collected from a human donor in a cohort sampled during active COVID-19. Sequenced sample: peripheral blood. The CDR3 DNA reads TGTGCCAGCAGTTTAATTGGCCGGGACAGGGGAAACGAGCAGTACTTC. Protein sequence: CASSLIGRDRGNEQYF.